The next 32 T cell receptor beta chains were all read from a single sample in a study of T cells and Merkel cell carcinoma outcomes. Repertoires were generated with immunoSEQ multiplex PCR, while TCRdb's copy carries only in-frame clones and drops some. The profile shows more than 6,000 clones, just under 75% of them singletons. Sequenced material: tumor tissue from Merkel cell carcinoma. These receptors all come from a human donor with Merkel cell carcinoma. Some clones in this sample may be carry-over from other donors' samples.

This chain joins TRBV10-3 and TRBJ2-7, with TRBD1 matching over 9 bases. The V gene end was trimmed by 0 bases and the J gene end by 11 bases; junction bases not matched to a gene: 5. The germline gives CDR1 ENHRY, CDR2 SYGVKD. CDR3 size: 13 residues. CDR3 coding DNA: TGTGCCATCAGTGAGTCAGGGGGGGACAGGGAGTACTTC. This codes for CAISESGGDREYF.

The chain links TRBV18 to TRBJ1-2; possibly TRBD1 for D (5 bases). The length of the CDR3 is 13 residues. Per the germline V gene, CDR1 is KGHSH and CDR2 is LQKENI. Trimming left V 2 bases short and J 5 bases short, with 9 bases between. Here the CDR3 DNA reads TGTGCCAGCTCACCAACCAGGGATTATGGCTACACCTTC. It specifies CASSPTRDYGYTF. The entire variable domain, with the rest obtained from reference TRBV18 and TRBJ1-2, is as follows: NAGVMQNPRHLVRRRGQEARLRCSPMKGHSHVYWYRQLPEEGLKFMVYLQKENIIDESGMPKERFSAEFPKEGPSILRIQQVVRGDSAAYFCASSPTRDYGYTFGSGTRLTVV.

The chain links TRBV11-2 to TRBJ1-2, with unresolved D. This CDR3 region has 13 residues. Trimming left V 0 bases short and J 8 bases short, with 10 bases between. CDR1 is SGHAT and CDR2 is FQNNGV in the germline V gene. The CDR3 DNA follows: TGTGCCAGCAGCTTAGAGCCGGGGTCCGGCTACACCTTC. Translation gives CASSLEPGSGYTF.

CDR3: CATSPQGGSNQPQHF. CDR3 nucleotides: TGTGCCACCAGCCCCCAGGGGGGCTCCAATCAGCCCCAGCATTTT. The chain carries TRBV15 and TRBJ1-5; 7 nucleotides align to TRBD1. CDR3 length: 15 amino acids. Germline-derived CDR1 and CDR2 are LNHNV and YYDKDF (reference sequence). The ends lost 5 bases at V and 3 bases at J; junction bases unmatched: 7.

This sequence joins TRBV29-1 and TRBJ2-5; D call uncertain. Germline lookup yields CDR1 SQVTM and CDR2 ANQGSEA. V was cut by 5 bases and J by 1 base, with 8 bases left in between. The CDR3 is made up of 12 amino acids. The CDR3 DNA reads TGCAGCGTTCTACGACCCCAAGAGACCCAGTACTTC. Encoded protein: CSVLRPQETQYF.

The chain couples TRBV28 to TRBJ2-7; tentatively, D is TRBD1 (6 bases). The CDR3 spans 14 residues. Germline V lookup: CDR1 MDHEN, CDR2 SYDVKM. CDR3 loop: CVRLQGPGCYEQYF. DNA of the CDR3: TGTGTCAGGTTACAGGGCCCTGGGTGCTACGAGCAGTACTTC.

This clone occurred a few times. J is TRBJ1-2 and V is TRBV5-4; TRBD1 agrees at 8 bases. Germline V lookup: CDR1 SGHNT, CDR2 YYREEE (reference sequence). The CDR3 is 13 amino acids. The junction had 5 bases not matched to a gene; V was cut back by 3 bases and J by 7 bases. CDR3 loop: CASSSSTGAGYTF. The DNA of the CDR3 is TGTGCCAGCAGCTCCTCGACAGGGGCTGGCTACACCTTC.

Points on this clone: Mismatch with germline at one junction end may stem from a read error. The chain recombines TRBV25-1 with TRBJ2-1; no definite D call. Per the germline V gene, CDR1 is MGHDK and CDR2 is SYGVNS. The CDR3 loop spans 16 amino acids. The CDR3: CASNEYRKASGNEQFF. In DNA form, the CDR3 reads TGTGCCAGCAATGAATATAGGAAAGCCTCCGGGAATGAGCAGTTCTTC.

The chain employs TRBV21-1 and TRBJ2-3; the D call in the table, TRBD2, was not verified against the DNA. TRBV21-1 is designated a pseudogene. This CDR3 region has 19 residues. CDR3: CASSKLQRARRDPTDTQYF. The CDR3, as DNA: TGTGCCAGCAGCAAACTCCAGCGGGCTAGACGAGACCCCACAGATACGCAGTATTTT.

On this clone itself: One end of the junction is discordant with germline, which a read error may explain. The V gene is TRBV30, the J gene TRBJ1-3; no clear D. The CDR3 contains 14 residues. Germline V gives CDR1 GTSNPN, CDR2 SVGIG (reference sequence). The CDR3 here is CAWRRADSRNTIYF. The CDR3 DNA follows: TGTGCCTGGAGACGGGCAGACTCTAGAAACACCATATATTTT.

As regards this clone: One junction end does not reproduce the germline sequence, and a read error may be involved. This sequence joins TRBV5-1 and TRBJ2-5; TRBD1 is a possible D gene (6 bases). CDR1 is SGHRS and CDR2 is YFSETQ in the germline V gene. The CDR3 covers 13 residues. The CDR3 sequence is CASKKTGSETQYF. CDR3 DNA: TGCGCCAGCAAAAAGACAGGCTCGGAGACCCAATACTTC.

On this clone: Compared with germline, one end of the junction differs, possibly owing to a read error. The chain combines TRBV19 with TRBJ1-5; a weak D match, TRBD1 (5 bases). The CDR3 has 13 amino acids. Germline values: CDR1 LNHDA, CDR2 SQIVND (reference sequence). CDR3 loop: CASSIKGPQLQHF. In DNA form, the CDR3 reads TGTGCCAGTAGTATCAAGGGGCCCCAGCTCCAGCATTTT.

This chain uses TRBV7-9 with TRBJ2-1; D perhaps matches TRBD2 (7 bases). Per the germline V gene, CDR1 is SEHNR and CDR2 is FQNEAQ (reference sequence). The CDR3 length is 15 residues. Trimming pared 5 bases from V and 5 bases from J, leaving 16 bases between. CDR3 loop: CASSPPGGPDNEQFF. DNA for the CDR3: TGTGCCAGCAGCCCCCCCGGGGGGCCGGACAATGAGCAGTTCTTC. Drawing the rest from reference TRBV7-9 and TRBJ2-1, the complete variable domain is DTGVSQNPRHKITKRGQNVTFRCDPISEHNRLYWYRQTLGQGPEFLTYFQNEAQLEKSRLLSDRFSAERPKGSFSTLEIQRTEQGDSAMYLCASSPPGGPDNEQFFGPGTRLTVL.

CDR3 sequence: CASSSPDIGGELFF. The CDR3 nucleotides are TGTGCCAGCAGCTCTCCCGATATAGGCGGGGAGCTGTTTTTT. The chain has TRBV7-9 and TRBJ2-2; D is ambiguous. The ends were cut back, 4 bases at V and 7 bases at J, with 13 bases in the middle. The length of the CDR3 is 14 residues. In germline, CDR1 is SEHNR, CDR2 FQNEAQ (reference sequence).

Here the CDR3 DNA reads TGTGCCTGGAGTCAAGGACAAGTAGAGACCCAGTACTTC. Translation gives CAWSQGQVETQYF. The chain carries TRBV30 and TRBJ2-5; the D gene is possibly TRBD1 (5 bases). The V gene lost 2 bases and the J gene lost 4 bases, with 11 bases spanning the gap. The CDR3 is 13 amino acids. CDR1 GTSNPN and CDR2 SVGIG come from the germline V gene (reference sequence).

The chain has TRBV7-8 and TRBJ1-5, with 7 bases matching TRBD1. CDR1 and CDR2 (germline): SGHVS, FQNEAQ. V dropped 5 bases and J dropped 4; count of bases not matched to a gene: 11. The CDR3 is 16 amino acids. The CDR3 DNA is TGTGCCAGCAGCGAGACGGACAGGTCGGAGAATCAGCCCCAGCATTTT. Translating gives CASSETDRSENQPQHF.

The chain carries TRBV18 and TRBJ2-3; TRBD2 matches 8 bases. V lost 5 bases, J lost 2 bases, and 3 bases stayed unmatched. Germline V lookup: CDR1 KGHSH, CDR2 LQKENI. The CDR3 is 14 amino acids. CDR3 nucleotides: TGTGCCAGCTCAAAGCGGGGGAACACAGATACGCAGTATTTT. Encoded protein: CASSKRGNTDTQYF.

The chain joins TRBV4-1 to TRBJ1-4; possible D gene TRBD1, 5 bases. CDR1 and CDR2 from the germline V gene are MGHRA and YSYEKL. This CDR3 comprises 15 residues. Trimming shortened V by 4 bases and J by 7 bases, and 16 bases separated the two germline ends. CDR3 sequence: CASSRGGVFGEKLFF. CDR3 nucleotide sequence: TGCGCCAGCAGCCGCGGGGGGGTATTCGGTGAAAAACTGTTTTTT.

DNA of the CDR3: TGCGCCAGCAGCCAAGATCCACAGGGATCGAACACCGGGGAGCTGTTTTTT. This encodes CASSQDPQGSNTGELFF. The genes are TRBV4-3 and TRBJ2-2; maybe TRBD1 (6 bases). The CDR3 is 17 residues long. The V gene lost 0 bases and the J gene lost 0 bases, with 11 bases spanning the gap. Germline V gene lookup returns CDR1 LGHNA and CDR2 YSLEER.

A word on this clone: Other DNA sequences in the sample encode the same CDR3. The V call is TRBV7-8, the J call TRBJ1-2, with 7 bases aligning to TRBD1. The CDR3 is made up of 14 amino acids. Germline CDR1 reads SGHVS; CDR2 reads FQNEAQ. V was clipped by 3 bases and J by 7 bases; unmatched bases: 8. In nucleotides, the CDR3 is TGTGCCAGCAGCTTCGGGACAGCTAGCGGTGGCTACACCTTC. Residues: CASSFGTASGGYTF.

This sequence joins TRBV4-1 and TRBJ1-4; 12 bases line up with TRBD1. The CDR3 is 16 amino acids. Per the germline V gene, CDR1 is MGHRA and CDR2 is YSYEKL. V shed 2 bases, J shed 7 bases, and the junction held 5 bases outside the gene matches. The CDR3 is CASSQRGTGGTEKLFF. Written as DNA, the CDR3 is TGCGCCAGCAGCCAACGAGGGACAGGGGGCACTGAAAAACTGTTTTTT.

This clone is a singleton in its sample. The V call is TRBV11-3, the J call TRBJ1-4; TRBD1 might be the D (6 bases). Looked up from germline, CDR1 is SGHNT and CDR2 is YENEEA. The CDR3 sequence is 13 residues long. V was trimmed by 1 base and J by 6 bases, leaving 6 bases between them. The CDR3, as DNA: TGTGCCAGCAGCTTAGGGACAGATGAAAAACTGTTTTTT. It encodes CASSLGTDEKLFF.

This clone is termed medium-sized. This sample includes further DNA sequences coding for the same CDR3. The chain joins TRBV11-2 to TRBJ2-1, with D hard to call. The germline V and J ends were trimmed by 5 bases and 6 bases, with 14 bases remaining between them. Germline values: CDR1 SGHAT, CDR2 FQNNGV. The CDR3 sequence is 14 residues long. The CDR3 DNA reads TGTGCCAGCAGCCCCCGGACCGCGAGCAATGAGCAGTTCTTC. This sequence encodes CASSPRTASNEQFF.

This clone was picked up a small number of times. The chain carries TRBV19 and TRBJ1-2, with D tentatively TRBD1 (5 bases). The CDR3 loop spans 13 amino acids. The V gene's germline CDR1 is LNHDA and CDR2 SQIVND (reference sequence). V lost 5 bases to trimming and J lost 8 bases, with 15 bases between them. CDR3 in amino acids: CASSHPGNWGYTF. DNA of the CDR3: TGTGCCAGTAGTCACCCAGGGAATTGGGGCTACACCTTC.

The rearrangement uses TRBV7-2 and TRBJ2-1, with D hard to call. This CDR3 contains 11 residues. Germline-derived CDR1 and CDR2 are SGHTA and FQGNSA. V was clipped by 0 bases and J by 6 bases, with 0 bases between them. The CDR3 protein is CASSLANEQFF. For the CDR3, the DNA is TGTGCCAGCAGCTTAGCCAATGAGCAGTTCTTC.

The chain recombines TRBV7-9 with TRBJ2-2; D is ambiguous. The germline V gene encodes CDR1 SEHNR and CDR2 FQNEAQ (reference sequence). The CDR3 sequence is 17 residues long. Trimming stripped 5 bases from V and 1 base from J, with 17 bases between. DNA of the CDR3: TGTGCCAGCAGCCCCCAAAGGTCGGCAGGGAACACCGGGGAGCTGTTTTTT. This sequence encodes CASSPQRSAGNTGELFF.

This chain uses TRBV7-2 with TRBJ1-5; 8 positions match TRBD1. Germline loops: CDR1 SGHTA, CDR2 FQGNSA. After removal of 4 bases from V and 5 bases from J, the junction contained 10 bases not matched to a gene. The CDR3 extends over 16 amino acids. CDR3 in amino acids: CASSSSGTGGHQPQHF. CDR3 nucleotide sequence: TGTGCCAGCAGCTCCTCTGGCACAGGGGGGCATCAGCCCCAGCATTTT.

This chain uses TRBV5-1 with TRBJ2-3; 16 nucleotides agree with TRBD2. Trimming cost V 4 bases and J 6 bases; bases outside gene matches: 5. CDR1 and CDR2 (germline): SGHRS, YFSETQ. This CDR3 contains 16 residues. CDR3 loop: CASSGGLAGGRDTQYF. CDR3 bases: TGCGCCAGCAGCGGGGGACTAGCGGGGGGGCGCGATACGCAGTATTTT.

This chain links TRBV7-9 with TRBJ2-2; D is perhaps TRBD1 (5 bases). The CDR3 length is 13 residues. V dropped 5 bases and J dropped 5 bases, with 9 bases sitting between them. Germline CDR1 is SEHNR and CDR2 is FQNEAQ (reference sequence). CDR3 loop: CASSPAGTGELFF. In DNA, the CDR3 is TGTGCCAGCAGCCCCGCAGGGACCGGGGAGCTGTTTTTT.

This clone was seen more than once but under ten times. The V and J genes are TRBV9 and TRBJ1-5; 8 positions match TRBD1. CDR3 size: 13 residues. J gave up 7 bases and V 4 bases, and 4 bases lay outside the gene matches. Germline CDR1 and CDR2: SGDLS and YYNGEE. In DNA, the CDR3 is TGTGCCAGCAGCCCGACAGGGGTCCAGCCCCAGCATTTT. Translation: CASSPTGVQPQHF.

The V and J genes are TRBV30 and TRBJ1-3; D possibly corresponds to TRBD1 (5 bases). Trimming pared 3 bases from V and 4 bases from J, leaving 13 bases between. The CDR3 sequence is 14 residues long. Germline-derived CDR1 and CDR2 are GTSNPN and SVGIG (reference sequence). CDR3: CAWSPGSLGNTIYF. The CDR3 DNA is TGTGCCTGGAGCCCAGGGAGCCTCGGAAACACCATATATTTT.

This clone is large. The chain recombines TRBV15 with TRBJ2-3; D is unclear. From germline, CDR1 is LNHNV and CDR2 YYDKDF (reference sequence). There are 13 residues in the CDR3. Between the trimmed V and J ends, which lost 0 bases and 4 bases, there was a span of 5 bases. The CDR3 protein is CATSRDHADTQYF. The CDR3, as DNA: TGTGCCACCAGCAGAGATCATGCAGATACGCAGTATTTT.